Below are 13 T cell receptor beta chains sequenced from a single sample in a study of cytomegalovirus exposure and HLA in healthy donors. Vbeta (60) and Jbeta (13) primers were used in the PCR. Measured with immunoSEQ multiplex PCR; TCRdb has only the in-frame clones, and not every one. The repertoire has over 95,000 clones, roughly 80% of them found once; the top ten carry under 3.5%. What was sequenced was PBMCs. All receptors derive from a female donor in good health and CMV-seronegative.

The rearrangement links TRBV7-2 to TRBJ2-1; the D is unclear. With 3 bases removed from V and 15 bases from J, the gap between germline ends came to 15 bases. The V gene's germline CDR1 is SGHTA and CDR2 FQGNSA. CDR3 length equals 12 residues. CDR3: CASSFYSNEPFF. The CDR3 nucleotides read TGTGCCAGCAGCTTTTACTCGAATGAACCGTTCTTC.

The chain is built from TRBV15 and TRBJ2-2; tentative D call: TRBD1 (6 bases). The CDR3 length is 15 residues. Trimming cost V 3 bases and J 4 bases, with 12 bases left between them. Germline V gene lookup returns CDR1 LNHNV and CDR2 YYDKDF (reference sequence). CDR3: CATSRIRGLTGELFF. CDR3 sequence (DNA): TGTGCCACCAGCAGGATCAGGGGTCTCACCGGGGAGCTGTTTTTT.

The rearrangement links TRBV7-9 to TRBJ2-5; no clear D. V lost 4 bases and J lost 2, with 8 bases in between. The V gene's germline CDR1 is SEHNR and CDR2 FQNEAQ (reference sequence). The CDR3 sequence is 13 residues long. The CDR3 DNA sequence: TGTGCCAGCAGCTCCCACTGGCAAGAGACCCAGTACTTC. Its translation is CASSSHWQETQYF.

The chain joins TRBV19 to TRBJ2-4, with unresolved D. Germline CDR1 is LNHDA and CDR2 is SQIVND (reference sequence). V lost 5 bases, J lost 0 bases, and 8 bases lay in between. The CDR3 runs 14 residues. The chain's CDR3 is CASSWSLAKNIQYF. The CDR3 region has the DNA TGTGCCAGTAGTTGGAGTTTAGCCAAAAACATTCAGTACTTC.

The V and J genes are TRBV7-9 and TRBJ1-3; TRBD1 is a possible D gene (5 bases). CDR3 length: 16 amino acids. Trimming took 5 bases from V and 2 from J, leaving 16 bases between them. The V gene's germline CDR1 is SEHNR and CDR2 FQNEAQ (reference sequence). For the CDR3, the DNA is TGTGCCAGCAGCCGTCGGGCAGGGCCGACTGGAAACACCATATATTTT. It is translated as CASSRRAGPTGNTIYF.

The chain joins TRBV7-3 to TRBJ2-2; TRBD2 is a possible D gene (7 bases). CDR1 is SGHTA and CDR2 is FQGTGA in the germline V gene. This CDR3 comprises 17 residues. Trimming stripped 5 bases from V and 7 bases from J, with 23 bases between. CDR3 sequence reads: CASSLAASGGWGGELFF. For the CDR3, the DNA is TGTGCCAGCAGCCTCGCCGCCTCGGGGGGCTGGGGCGGGGAGCTGTTTTTT. Full variable domain (missing parts from reference TRBV7-3 and TRBJ2-2): GAGVSQTPSNKVTEKGKYVELRCDPISGHTALYWYRQSLGQGPEFLIYFQGTGAADDSGLPNDRFFAVRPEGSVSTLKIQRTERGDSAVYLCASSLAASGGWGGELFFGEGSRLTVL.

The chain uses TRBV5-4 and TRBJ2-5, with 11 bases fitting TRBD2. The CDR3 sequence is 16 residues long. Germline V gene data show CDR1 as SGHNT and CDR2 as YYREEE (reference sequence). V gave up 3 bases and J gave up 1 base; unmatched junction bases: 5. The CDR3 sequence is CASSSPSGGRQETQYF. In DNA form, the CDR3 reads TGTGCCAGCAGCTCACCTAGCGGGGGGCGCCAAGAGACCCAGTACTTC.

The rearrangement joins TRBV5-1 to TRBJ2-2; a weak D match, TRBD1 (6 bases). CDR1 is SGHRS, CDR2 YFSETQ, per germline. Trimming took 4 bases from V and 2 from J, leaving 15 bases between them. The CDR3 sequence is 16 residues long. The CDR3 coding sequence is TGCGCCAGCAGCGCACAAGGACAGAGAAACACCGGGGAGCTGTTTTTT. Its translation is CASSAQGQRNTGELFF.

V usage is TRBV18 and J usage is TRBJ1-3, with 11 positions matching TRBD1. Germline loops: CDR1 KGHSH, CDR2 LQKENI. The CDR3 has 18 amino acids. Unmatched junction bases numbered 10, after V lost 6 bases and J lost 0 bases. This CDR3 reads CASSLGQGARLSGNTIYF. In DNA form, the CDR3 reads TGTGCCAGCTCCCTCGGACAGGGGGCGCGACTCTCTGGAAACACCATATATTTT.

This chain joins TRBV11-2 and TRBJ1-2; 8 bases line up with TRBD1. V was clipped by 4 bases and J by 3 bases; unmatched bases: 13. This CDR3 spans 17 amino acids. Germline-derived CDR1 and CDR2 are SGHAT and FQNNGV. The CDR3, as DNA: TGTGCCAGCAGCTCCTTACACTCCAAGGACAGGGACTATGGCTACACCTTC. It codes for CASSSLHSKDRDYGYTF. Full variable domain (remainder filled in from reference TRBV11-2 and TRBJ1-2): EAGVAQSPRYKIIEKRQSVAFWCNPISGHATLYWYQQILGQGPKLLIQFQNNGVVDDSQLPKDRFSAERLKGVDSTLKIQPAKLEDSAVYLCASSSLHSKDRDYGYTFGSGTRLTVV.

The rearrangement joins TRBV6-6 to TRBJ2-3; 7 bases line up with TRBD2. Trimming cost V 7 bases and J 1 base; bases outside gene matches: 5. Germline V CDR1 and CDR2: MNHNY, SVGAGI (reference sequence). The CDR3 has 14 residues. CDR3 in DNA: TGTGCCAGCACCATGGGGGGGGGCACAGATACGCAGTATTTT. This sequence encodes CASTMGGGTDTQYF.

The chain links TRBV30 to TRBJ1-5; D is possibly TRBD1 (6 bases). V gave up 3 bases and J gave up 1 base, with 22 bases separating them. The CDR3 is 18 amino acids. The germline V gene has CDR1 GTSNPN and CDR2 SVGIG (reference sequence). Written as DNA, the CDR3 is TGTGCCTGGAGCGCTCTTTTTGACAGGCATGGGAGCAATCAGCCCCAGCATTTT. Protein: CAWSALFDRHGSNQPQHF.

This rearrangement joins TRBV7-9 to TRBJ2-7, with no clear D. Germline CDR1 reads SEHNR; CDR2 reads FQNEAQ (reference sequence). The CDR3 sequence is 11 residues long. V shed 5 bases and J shed 2 bases, with 4 bases lying between them. The chain's CDR3 is CASSRAYEQYF. The DNA for the CDR3 is TGTGCCAGCAGCCGGGCCTACGAGCAGTACTTC.